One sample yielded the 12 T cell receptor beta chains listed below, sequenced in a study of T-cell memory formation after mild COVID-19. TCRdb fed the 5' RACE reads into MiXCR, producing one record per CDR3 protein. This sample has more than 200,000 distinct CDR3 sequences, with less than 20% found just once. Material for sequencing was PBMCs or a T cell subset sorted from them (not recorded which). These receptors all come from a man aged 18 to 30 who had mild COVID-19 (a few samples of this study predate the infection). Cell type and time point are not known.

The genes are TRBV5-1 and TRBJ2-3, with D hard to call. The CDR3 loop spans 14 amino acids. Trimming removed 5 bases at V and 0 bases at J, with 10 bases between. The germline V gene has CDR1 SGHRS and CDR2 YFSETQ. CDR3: CASRLERSTDTQYF. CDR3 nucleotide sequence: TGCGCCAGCAGGTTAGAGCGAAGCACAGATACGCAGTATTTT. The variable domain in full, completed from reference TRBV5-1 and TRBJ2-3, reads KAGVTQTPRYLIKTRGQQVTLSCSPISGHRSVSWYQQTPGQGLQFLFEYFSETQRNKGNFPGRFSGRQFSNSRSEMNVSTLELGDSALYLCASRLERSTDTQYFGPGTRLTVL.

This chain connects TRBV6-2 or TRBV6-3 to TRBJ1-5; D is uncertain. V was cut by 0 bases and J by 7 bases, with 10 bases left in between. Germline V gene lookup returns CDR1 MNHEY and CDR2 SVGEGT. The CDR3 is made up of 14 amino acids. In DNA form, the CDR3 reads TGTGCCAGCAGTTACTCGAGGGTTGGCCAGCCCCAGCATTTT. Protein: CASSYSRVGQPQHF.

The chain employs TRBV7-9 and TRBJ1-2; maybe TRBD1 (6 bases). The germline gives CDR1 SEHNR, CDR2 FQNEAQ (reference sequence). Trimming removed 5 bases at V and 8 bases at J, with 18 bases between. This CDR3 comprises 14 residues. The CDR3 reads CASSPTSGAQGYTF. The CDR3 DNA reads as TGTGCCAGCAGCCCGACTTCAGGGGCACAAGGCTACACCTTC.

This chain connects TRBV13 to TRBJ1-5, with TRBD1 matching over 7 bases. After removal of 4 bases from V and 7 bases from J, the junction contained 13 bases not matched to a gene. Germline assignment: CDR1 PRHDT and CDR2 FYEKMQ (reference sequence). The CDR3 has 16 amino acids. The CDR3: CASSSRPGQRPQPQHF. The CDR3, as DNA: TGTGCCAGCAGCTCCCGACCGGGACAGAGACCCCAGCCCCAGCATTTT.

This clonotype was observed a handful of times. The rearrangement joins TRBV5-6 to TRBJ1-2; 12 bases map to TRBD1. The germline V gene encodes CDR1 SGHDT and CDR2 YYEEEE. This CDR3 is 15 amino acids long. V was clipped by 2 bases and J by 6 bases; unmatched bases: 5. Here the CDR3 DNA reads TGTGCCAGCAGCTTCGGGGACAGGGGGCTACATGGCTACACCTTC. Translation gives CASSFGDRGLHGYTF.

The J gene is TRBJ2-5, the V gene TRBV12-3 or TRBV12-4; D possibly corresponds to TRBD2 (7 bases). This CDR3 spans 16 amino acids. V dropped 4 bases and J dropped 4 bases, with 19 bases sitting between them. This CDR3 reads CASSSGGHGGRETQYF. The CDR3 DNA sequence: TGTGCCAGCAGTTCGGGGGGCCATGGAGGGAGAGAGACCCAGTACTTC.

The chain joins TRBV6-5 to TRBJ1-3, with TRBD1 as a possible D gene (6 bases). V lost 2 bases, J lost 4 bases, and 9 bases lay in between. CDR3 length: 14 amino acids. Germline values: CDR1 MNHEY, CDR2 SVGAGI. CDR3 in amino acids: CASSYRGGGNTIYF. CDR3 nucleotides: TGTGCCAGCAGTTACAGGGGGGGAGGAAACACCATATATTTT.

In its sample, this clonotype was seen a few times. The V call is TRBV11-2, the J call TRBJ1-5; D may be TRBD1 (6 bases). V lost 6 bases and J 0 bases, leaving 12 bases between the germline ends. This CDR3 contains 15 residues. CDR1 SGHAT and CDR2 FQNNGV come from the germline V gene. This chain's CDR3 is CASRETGASNQPQHF. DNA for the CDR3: TGTGCCAGCAGGGAGACAGGTGCTAGCAATCAGCCCCAGCATTTT.

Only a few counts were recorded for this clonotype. This chain's CDR3 is CASSQGQRGGQQYF. The CDR3 DNA sequence: TGTGCCAGCAGCCAAGGACAGCGGGGGGGACAACAGTATTTT. The J gene is TRBJ2-3, the V gene TRBV3-1; 10 nucleotides line up with TRBD2. V gave up 1 base and J gave up 12 bases; unmatched junction bases: 7. Germline V CDR1 and CDR2: LGHDT, YNNKEL (reference sequence). CDR3 length equals 14 residues.

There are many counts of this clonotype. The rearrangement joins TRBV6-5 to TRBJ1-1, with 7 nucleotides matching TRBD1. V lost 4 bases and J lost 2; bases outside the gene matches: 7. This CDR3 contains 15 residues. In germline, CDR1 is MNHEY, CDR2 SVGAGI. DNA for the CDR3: TGTGCCAGCAGTTCGACAGGGCAGGGAAACACTGAAGCTTTCTTT. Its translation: CASSSTGQGNTEAFF.

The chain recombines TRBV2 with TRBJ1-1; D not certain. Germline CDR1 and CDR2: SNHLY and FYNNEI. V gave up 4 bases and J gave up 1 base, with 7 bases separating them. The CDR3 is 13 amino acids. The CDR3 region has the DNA TGTGCCAGCAGTGGTCAAGAGAACACTGAAGCTTTCTTT. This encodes CASSGQENTEAFF.

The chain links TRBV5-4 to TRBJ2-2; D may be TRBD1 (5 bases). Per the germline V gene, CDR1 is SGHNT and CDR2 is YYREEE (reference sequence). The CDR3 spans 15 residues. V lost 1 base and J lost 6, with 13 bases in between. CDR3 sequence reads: CASSLRTLGSGELFF. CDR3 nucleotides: TGTGCCAGCAGCTTGCGGACATTGGGGTCCGGGGAGCTGTTTTTT.